A selection of T cell receptor beta chains follows, all from one sample in a study of PD-L1 blockade in urothelial cancer. Measured with immunoSEQ multiplex PCR; TCRdb has only the in-frame clones, and not every one. The data show some 77,000 clones, with about nine tenths seen just once and more than 5.5% held by the top ten. This specimen consisted of PBMCs, obtained around atezolizumab (anti-PD-L1) treatment. The receptors stem from a woman aged 70-85 years with urothelial cancer. Each CDR3 is given with its conserved first and last residue. D genes are given only for firm matches. Clone size is shown for a subset of rows, as once, few, many or a class of expanded clone.

>TRBJ1-6|-|TRBV4-1|-
TGCGCCAGCAGCCAGTCAATACAGGGAAGCTCCTATAATTCACCCCTCCACTTT
CASSQSIQGSSYNSPLHF
>TRBJ2-7|-|TRBV4-1|-
TGCGCCAGCAGCCAAGAAAGGCGGGGGCGCTCCTACGAGCAGTACTTC
CASSQERRGRSYEQYF
>TRBJ1-5|-|TRBV10-3|-
TGTGCCATCGGCAAGGGGTTTAGCAATCAGCCCCAGCATTTT
CAIGKGFSNQPQHF
>TRBJ2-1|-|TRBV4-2|TRBD2
TGTGCCAGCAGCCAAGGCGGGGGGGCGTACAATGAGCAGTTCTTC
CASSQGGGAYNEQFF
>TRBJ1-1|-|TRBV6-1|TRBD1
TGTGCCGGTGACAGGGGAGGGGGAGACACTGAAGCTTTCTTT
CAGDRGGGDTEAFF
>TRBJ2-2|-|TRBV2|-
TGTGCCAGCAGACAACAGGGGAACACCGGGGAGCTGTTTTTT
CASRQQGNTGELFF
>TRBJ2-2|-|TRBV4-1|TRBD1
TGCGCCAGCAGCCAGCTGGGGCCGACAGGGGCGAGGACCGGGGAGCTGTTTTTT
CASSQLGPTGARTGELFF
>TRBJ2-5|-|TRBV7-9|-
TGTGCCAGCAGCTTTGGTGGGCGGACTTTGGAGACCCAGTACTTC
CASSFGGRTLETQYF
>TRBJ2-3|many|TRBV27|-
TGTGCCAGCACCTCGAGAGCGGCCTCGCCCACAGATACGCAGTATTTT
CASTSRAASPTDTQYF
>TRBJ2-2|-|TRBV11-2|TRBD2
TGTGCCAGCAGCTTTTTGCGGGAGACCGGGGAGCTGTTTTTT
CASSFLRETGELFF
>TRBJ2-4|-|TRBV15|-
TGTGCCACCAGCAGAGATAGGACAGACCTCTTAGCCAAAAACATTCAGTACTTC
CATSRDRTDLLAKNIQYF
>TRBJ1-4|-|TRBV15|-
TGTGCCACCAGCATTTGGGGGGGGCGCGTTGAAAAACTGTTTTTT
CATSIWGGRVEKLFF
>TRBJ2-3|once|TRBV5-1|TRBD2
TGCGCCAGCAGCTTGGATGGCGGGAGGGAAGAAGATACGCAGTATTTT
CASSLDGGREEDTQYF
>TRBJ2-1|-|TRBV18|-
TGTGCCAGCTCACGACTCCTTGACAATGAGCAGTTCTTC
CASSRLLDNEQFF
>TRBJ1-3|-|TRBV13|-
TGTGCCAGCAGCTCGGGGGTACAATGGGGTATGGGAAACACCATATATTTT
CASSSGVQWGMGNTIYF
>TRBJ2-7|-|TRBV27|-
TGTGCCAGCAGTTTATTACAGGGTCCGTACGAGCAGTACTTC
CASSLLQGPYEQYF
>TRBJ2-7|-|TRBV18|-
TGTGCCAGCTCACCACCGGCCAGGGACTACGAGCAGTACTTC
CASSPPARDYEQYF
>TRBJ2-1|-|TRBV12-1|-
TGTGCCAGCAGCTTTTGGGGGGGCAGCGATGAGCAGTTCTTC
CASSFWGGSDEQFF
>TRBJ1-3|-|TRBV7-8|-
TGTGCCAGCAGCCCTGTAAGGGGCGGAAACACCATATATTTT
CASSPVRGGNTIYF
>TRBJ2-1|-|TRBV4-1|TRBD2
TGCGCCAGCAGCCAAGAGGCTAGCGGGAGCCATTACAATGAGCAGTTCTTC
CASSQEASGSHYNEQFF
>TRBJ1-1|-|TRBV5-1|-
TGCGCCAGCAGCCTCGGCCCGGAGCTGAACACTGAAGCTTTCTTT
CASSLGPELNTEAFF
>TRBJ2-1|-|TRBV19|-
TGTGCCAGTAGTATGATCTGGGCAGGGAACAATGAGCAGTTCTTC
CASSMIWAGNNEQFF